These 25 T cell receptor beta chains originate from one sample sequenced in a study of T-cell memory formation after mild COVID-19. MiXCR, applied by TCRdb to the 5' RACE reads, yields one record per CDR3 protein. The table shows 450,000 to 700,000 distinct CDR3 sequences, with roughly 18% occurring only once. Material for sequencing was PBMCs or a T cell subset sorted from them (not recorded which). The receptors derive from an adult woman who had mild COVID-19 (a few samples of this study predate the infection). Cell type and time point are not known.

This sequence joins TRBV7-9 and TRBJ2-7; no reliable D call. The CDR3 runs 15 residues. Deletions cut 5 bases from V and 0 bases from J, with 14 bases between. Germline loops: CDR1 SEHNR, CDR2 FQNEAQ (reference sequence). The CDR3 is CASSHPGLYSYEQYF. The DNA for the CDR3 is TGTGCCAGCAGCCACCCGGGCTTATACTCCTACGAGCAGTACTTC. The whole variable domain, filled in from reference TRBV7-9 and TRBJ2-7, reads DTGVSQNPRHKITKRGQNVTFRCDPISEHNRLYWYRQTLGQGPEFLTYFQNEAQLEKSRLLSDRFSAERPKGSFSTLEIQRTEQGDSAMYLCASSHPGLYSYEQYFGPGTRLTVT.

A few counts support this clonotype. The chain joins TRBV7-3 to TRBJ1-3, with TRBD1 matching 9 bases. Trimming cost V 5 bases and J 2 bases; bases outside gene matches: 7. In germline, CDR1 is SGHTA, CDR2 FQGTGA. The CDR3 contains 16 residues. The CDR3 spells CASSIQGAPAGNTIYF. DNA for the CDR3: TGTGCCAGCAGCATACAGGGGGCGCCGGCTGGAAACACCATATATTTT.

The chain carries TRBV2 and TRBJ2-5; perhaps TRBD2 as D (6 bases). The CDR3 contains 12 residues. V lost 8 bases to trimming and J lost 5 bases, with 12 bases between them. The germline CDR1 and CDR2 sequences are SNHLY and FYNNEI. This CDR3 is CASAGLGETQYF. CDR3 DNA: TGTGCCAGCGCGGGATTAGGGGAGACCCAGTACTTC.

This clonotype came up many times. The chain is built from TRBV14 and TRBJ2-7, with 10 positions matching TRBD1. V trimming: 6 bases; J trimming: 3 bases; junction bases outside the gene matches: 8. The CDR3 totals 15 residues. Germline CDR1 SGHDN, CDR2 FVKESK. The chain's CDR3 is CASRGTGAEYYEQYF. The CDR3 bases are TGTGCCAGCAGGGGGACAGGGGCCGAATACTACGAGCAGTACTTC. Looking up the rest from reference TRBV14 and TRBJ2-7 gives the full variable domain: EAGVTQFPSHSVIEKGQTVTLRCDPISGHDNLYWYRRVMGKEIKFLLHFVKESKQDESGMPNNRFLAERTGGTYSTLKVQPAELEDSGVYFCASRGTGAEYYEQYFGPGTRLTVT.

The rearrangement links TRBV29-1 to TRBJ2-1; 10 bases align to TRBD2. J gave up 7 bases and V 3 bases, and 6 bases lay outside the gene matches. The CDR3 loop spans 14 amino acids. The V gene's germline CDR1 is SQVTM and CDR2 ANQGSEA. CDR3 sequence: CSVEASGSGNEQFF. The CDR3 DNA is TGCAGCGTTGAGGCTAGCGGGAGTGGTAATGAGCAGTTCTTC.

Many counts were recorded for this clonotype. This CDR3 reads CASSLGDPGIAGQPQHF. In DNA form, the CDR3 reads TGTGCCAGCAGTTTGGGCGATCCGGGAATTGCGGGTCAGCCCCAGCATTTT. The chain has TRBV12-3 or TRBV12-4 and TRBJ1-5; D is ambiguous. CDR3 length equals 17 residues. Trimming left V 3 bases short and J 6 bases short, with 21 bases between.

This clonotype has more than one count but fewer than ten. This rearrangement joins TRBV19 to TRBJ2-1; D unclear. V lost 4 bases to trimming and J lost 4 bases, with 17 bases between them. This CDR3 comprises 16 residues. Germline V CDR1 and CDR2: LNHDA, SQIVND (reference sequence). Here the CDR3 DNA reads TGTGCCAGTAGTAGCGGACCCACCTCAGCGTACAATGAGCAGTTCTTC. It codes for CASSSGPTSAYNEQFF.

The V gene is TRBV6-2 or TRBV6-3, the J gene TRBJ2-7; D is unresolved. Trimming removed 7 bases at V and 1 base at J, with 17 bases between. Germline V gene lookup returns CDR1 MNHEY and CDR2 SVGEGT. The CDR3 sequence is 15 residues long. CDR3 residues: CASTNGRVLSYEQYF. CDR3 in DNA: TGTGCCAGCACCAACGGAAGGGTTCTTTCCTACGAGCAGTACTTC.

This clonotype was seen a handful of times. The chain combines TRBV5-4 with TRBJ2-5; 7 bases line up with TRBD1. This CDR3 has 13 residues. Germline V CDR1 and CDR2: SGHNT, YYREEE (reference sequence). Unmatched junction bases numbered 5, after V lost 6 bases and J lost 3 bases. CDR3 loop: CASIPDREETQYF. The DNA for the CDR3 is TGTGCCAGCATCCCTGACAGGGAAGAGACCCAGTACTTC. The whole variable domain, remainder taken from reference TRBV5-4 and TRBJ2-5, is ETGVTQSPTHLIKTRGQQVTLRCSSQSGHNTVSWYQQALGQGPQFIFQYYREEENGRGNFPPRFSGLQFPNYSSELNVNALELDDSALYLCASIPDREETQYFGPGTRLLVL.

The table lists this clonotype with a count of one. This chain links TRBV7-9 with TRBJ2-5, with D possibly TRBD2 on 7 matching bases. Trimming pared 4 bases from V and 4 bases from J, leaving 16 bases between. The germline V gene encodes CDR1 SEHNR and CDR2 FQNEAQ (reference sequence). CDR3 size: 15 residues. CDR3 region: CASSYGHREGETQYF. CDR3 bases: TGTGCCAGCAGCTATGGACACAGGGAGGGAGAGACCCAGTACTTC. The whole variable domain, remainder taken from reference TRBV7-9 and TRBJ2-5, is DTGVSQNPRHKITKRGQNVTFRCDPISEHNRLYWYRQTLGQGPEFLTYFQNEAQLEKSRLLSDRFSAERPKGSFSTLEIQRTEQGDSAMYLCASSYGHREGETQYFGPGTRLLVL.

Here the CDR3 reads CSATSGTDYEQYF. DNA for the CDR3: TGCAGTGCTACTAGCGGGACCGACTACGAGCAGTACTTC. This chain links TRBV20-1 with TRBJ2-7, with 9 bases identical to TRBD2. Losses at the gene ends were 4 bases for V and 3 bases for J; bases not matched to a gene: 4. The CDR3 has 13 amino acids. CDR1 is DFQATT, CDR2 SNEGSKA, per germline (reference sequence).

CDR3 DNA sequence: TGTGCCAGCAGGGAGACCCTCACTAGGAATGAGCAGTTCTTC. Its translation is CASRETLTRNEQFF. V and J are TRBV28 and TRBJ2-1; maybe TRBD2 (5 bases). This CDR3 comprises 14 residues. Trimming shortened V by 6 bases and J by 7 bases, and 16 bases separated the two germline ends. Germline V lookup: CDR1 MDHEN, CDR2 SYDVKM.

This rearrangement joins TRBV3-1 to TRBJ2-1; tentative D call: TRBD1 (5 bases). The CDR3 consists of 12 residues. Germline CDR1 reads LGHDT; CDR2 reads YNNKEL (reference sequence). V dropped 4 bases and J dropped 10 bases, with 11 bases sitting between them. The CDR3 DNA reads as TGTGCCAGCAGCCCCACAGGAATGGAGCAGTTCTTC. This codes for CASSPTGMEQFF.

This clonotype was observed a handful of times. The chain has TRBV5-1 and TRBJ2-1; 14 bases match TRBD2. The CDR3 runs to 19 residues. V trimming: 2 bases; J trimming: 7 bases; junction bases outside the gene matches: 14. Germline V gives CDR1 SGHRS, CDR2 YFSETQ. The CDR3 DNA is TGCGCCAGCAGCTTTTGGGGGACTAGCGGGAGTAAAGGCCCGAATGAGCAGTTCTTC. Translating it yields CASSFWGTSGSKGPNEQFF.

DNA of the CDR3: TGCGCCAGCAGCCGCTCCAGGGGGTACAATGAGCAGTTCTTC. It codes for CASSRSRGYNEQFF. V gene TRBV10-2 combines with J gene TRBJ2-1; 7 nucleotides agree with TRBD1. The CDR3 totals 14 residues. Per the germline V gene, CDR1 is WSHSY and CDR2 is SAAADI. The junction had 6 bases not matched to a gene; V was cut back by 6 bases and J by 4 bases.

This clonotype was counted many times. The rearrangement uses TRBV5-1 and TRBJ2-1; D ambiguous. Germline CDR1 reads SGHRS; CDR2 reads YFSETQ. There are 12 residues in the CDR3. V lost 0 bases and J 9 bases, leaving 7 bases between the germline ends. The CDR3, as DNA: TGCGCCAGCAGCTTGGAGACGATTGAGCAGTTCTTC. The encoded protein is CASSLETIEQFF.

This sequence joins TRBV20-1 and TRBJ2-2, with D possibly called TRBD1 or TRBD2 (5 bases each). Trimming pared 2 bases from V and 2 bases from J, leaving 12 bases between. Germline assignment: CDR1 DFQATT and CDR2 SNEGSKA (reference sequence). The CDR3 spans 15 residues. In DNA form, the CDR3 reads TGCAGTGCTAGACCCACGGGGCTTAACACCGGGGAGCTGTTTTTT. Translation: CSARPTGLNTGELFF.

This clonotype was observed a few times. The chain uses TRBV6-5 and TRBJ2-5; 10 bases line up with TRBD2. CDR1 and CDR2 (germline): MNHEY, SVGAGI. The V gene end was trimmed by 5 bases and the J gene end by 1 base; junction bases not matched to a gene: 4. The CDR3 runs to 15 residues. The CDR3 DNA is TGTGCCAGCAGTCGACTAGCGGGTCTCCAAGAGACCCAGTACTTC. Translating it yields CASSRLAGLQETQYF.

The genes are TRBV29-1 and TRBJ2-3; 9 positions agree with TRBD2. V was clipped by 6 bases and J by 7 bases; unmatched bases: 8. The CDR3 consists of 13 residues. Germline CDR1 and CDR2: SQVTM and ANQGSEA. CDR3 DNA: TGCAGCGTCTTTTGGCGGGGGGGGAATACGCAGTATTTT. Translation gives CSVFWRGGNTQYF.

The V call is TRBV12-3 or TRBV12-4, the J call TRBJ2-3; 7 bases match TRBD1. The CDR3 sequence is 15 residues long. With 3 bases clipped from V and 6 bases from J, the junction kept 9 bases outside the gene matches. The CDR3 DNA is TGTGCCAGCAGTTTCCACCGGACAGGTCGGGATACGCAGTATTTT. The encoded protein is CASSFHRTGRDTQYF.

V usage is TRBV18 and J usage is TRBJ1-1; D is uncertain. Trimming took 0 bases from V and 4 from J, leaving 9 bases between them. Germline V gene sequence: CDR1 KGHSH, CDR2 LQKENI. There are 14 residues in the CDR3. The CDR3 here is CASSPPAVLTEAFF. Written as DNA, the CDR3 is TGTGCCAGCTCACCACCGGCGGTCCTCACTGAAGCTTTCTTT. Based on the CDR3 plus reference TRBV18 and TRBJ1-1, the full variable domain is NAGVMQNPRHLVRRRGQEARLRCSPMKGHSHVYWYRQLPEEGLKFMVYLQKENIIDESGMPKERFSAEFPKEGPSILRIQQVVRGDSAAYFCASSPPAVLTEAFFGQGTRLTVV.

The rearrangement uses TRBV3-1 and TRBJ2-5; no definite D call. The germline V and J ends were trimmed by 0 bases and 2 bases, with 10 bases remaining between them. The V gene's germline CDR1 is LGHDT and CDR2 YNNKEL (reference sequence). CDR3 length: 15 residues. The CDR3 here is CASSQDTEPQETQYF. The CDR3 nucleotides read TGTGCCAGCAGCCAAGATACCGAACCGCAAGAGACCCAGTACTTC.

Only a few counts were recorded for this clonotype. This sequence joins TRBV7-9 and TRBJ1-1, with 9 bases aligning to TRBD1. The germline V gene has CDR1 SEHNR and CDR2 FQNEAQ (reference sequence). This CDR3 region has 14 residues. V lost 5 bases to trimming and J lost 5 bases; unmatched junction nucleotides: 6. The CDR3 reads CASSLLQGATEAFF. CDR3 nucleotide sequence: TGTGCCAGCAGCCTACTACAGGGGGCGACTGAAGCTTTCTTT.

The chain combines TRBV12-3 or TRBV12-4 with TRBJ2-1; no definite D call. The CDR3 has 15 residues. Deletions cut 6 bases from V and 2 bases from J, with 14 bases between. The chain's CDR3 is CASSRLLSPYNEQFF. The DNA for the CDR3 is TGTGCCAGCAGCCGACTCCTAAGCCCCTACAATGAGCAGTTCTTC.

This clonotype has more than one count but fewer than ten. This chain connects TRBV20-1 to TRBJ2-5; no firm D call. The germline V gene encodes CDR1 DFQATT and CDR2 SNEGSKA (reference sequence). There are 13 residues in the CDR3. V lost 5 bases and J lost 5, with 15 bases in between. CDR3 nucleotides: TGCAGTGCTCGAAAAACGGCAAAGGAGACCCAGTACTTC. It codes for CSARKTAKETQYF.